A single sample gave rise to the 26 T cell receptor beta chains below, sequenced in a study of circulating CD8 cells and anti-PD-1 response in melanoma. Four subsets defined by PD-1 and/or TIGIT were sorted from live CD3+CD8+TCRalphabeta+ cells. Each library started from roughly 15 ng of total RNA using the QIAseq Immune Repertoire TCR panel. TCRdb fed the reads into MiXCR, producing one record per CDR3 protein. The table lists about 650 distinct CDR3 sequences, 10% to 12% of them singletons. The sequences come from CD8+ T cells from PBMCs, collected at baseline or after one month of anti-PD-1 therapy (not recorded which). The receptor source for this set is a human donor with melanoma.

This chain connects TRBV12-3 or TRBV12-4 to TRBJ2-1; 11 bases match TRBD2. V trimming: 6 bases; J trimming: 8 bases; junction bases outside the gene matches: 18. CDR3 size: 18 residues. The CDR3 region is CASSASSGGIAAFDEQFF. CDR3 nucleotides: TGTGCCAGCAGCGCCTCTAGCGGGGGGATAGCCGCTTTTGATGAGCAGTTCTTC.

This clonotype was detected only a few times. The chain employs TRBV29-1 and TRBJ1-1; no firm D call. The V end was cut by 4 bases, the J end by 10 bases, with 10 bases between. This CDR3 spans 10 amino acids. Germline V lookup: CDR1 SQVTM, CDR2 ANQGSEA. This chain's CDR3 is CSVGSEGAFF. Here the CDR3 DNA reads TGCAGCGTTGGGTCCGAGGGAGCTTTCTTT.

This clonotype was seen a handful of times. The chain is built from TRBV6-5 and TRBJ2-7; a weak D match, TRBD2 (5 bases). The CDR3 contains 12 residues. The V end was cut by 4 bases, the J end by 9 bases, with 13 bases between. CDR1 is MNHEY and CDR2 is SVGAGI in the germline V gene. CDR3 amino acids: CASSSSGLVQYF. CDR3 nucleotides: TGTGCCAGCAGTTCCAGCGGTTTGGTGCAGTACTTC.

Details on this clonotype: One junction end does not reproduce the germline sequence, and a read error may be involved. The chain links TRBV19 to TRBJ2-3; TRBD2 aligns across 11 bases. The germline CDR1 and CDR2 sequences are LNHDA and SQIVND (reference sequence). The length of the CDR3 is 15 residues. CDR3 DNA: TGTGCCAGTGGTCCTACTAGCGGGGGAGTGGATACGCAGTGTTTT. Translated: CASGPTSGGVDTQCF.

By share of the sample, this clonotype is medium-sized (0.01 to 0.1%). The V call is TRBV14, the J call TRBJ1-2; D unresolved. The ends were cut back, 5 bases at V and 4 bases at J, with 23 bases in the middle. The CDR3 covers 17 residues. CDR1 and CDR2 (germline): SGHDN, FVKESK. CDR3 loop: CASSEVELLKRLYGYTF. CDR3 sequence (DNA): TGTGCCAGCAGCGAAGTAGAGTTATTGAAAAGACTCTATGGCTACACCTTC.

This clonotype is categorized as medium-sized. The genes are TRBV6-2 or TRBV6-3 and TRBJ2-1, with D uncertain. The CDR3 totals 15 residues. V lost 0 bases and J 8 bases, leaving 14 bases between the germline ends. Germline-derived CDR1 and CDR2 are MNHEY and SVGEGT. The CDR3 region is CASSYSTLLPDEQFF. The CDR3 coding sequence is TGTGCCAGCAGTTACTCCACACTACTACCAGATGAGCAGTTCTTC.

Within the sample, this clonotype is medium-sized. The V call is TRBV20-1, the J call TRBJ2-2; a possible D gene is TRBD2 (6 bases). Germline V CDR1 and CDR2: DFQATT, SNEGSKA (reference sequence). V dropped 6 bases and J dropped 8 bases, with 13 bases sitting between them. The CDR3 spans 12 residues. CDR3 amino acids: CSALLASGELFF. The CDR3, as DNA: TGCAGTGCCCTACTAGCTTCGGGGGAGCTGTTTTTT.

This clonotype is large in the sample. The chain is built from TRBV6-6 and TRBJ2-7; the match to TRBD1 covers 7 bases. The V segment lost 6 bases and the J segment 1 base; nucleotides outside the gene matches: 3. The CDR3 has 13 residues. The germline V gene has CDR1 MNHNY and CDR2 SVGAGI (reference sequence). The CDR3 loop is CASSTGQSYEQYF. DNA for the CDR3: TGTGCCAGCAGCACGGGACAGTCCTACGAGCAGTACTTC.

The J gene is TRBJ1-2, the V gene TRBV29-1; 7 nucleotides line up with TRBD1. From germline, CDR1 is SQVTM and CDR2 ANQGSEA. Trimming cost V 3 bases and J 2 bases; bases outside gene matches: 0. This CDR3 is 12 amino acids long. CDR3 sequence (DNA): TGCAGCGTTGAGGACAGGAACTATGGCTACACCTTC. It yields the protein CSVEDRNYGYTF.

Remarks on this clonotype: Possible read error: a much larger clone is one base away. The V call is TRBV2, the J call TRBJ2-3; D is unclear. Germline loops: CDR1 SNHLY, CDR2 FYNNEI. CDR3 length: 13 residues. The CDR3 DNA reads TGTACCAGCACCCTACCTAGCACAGATACGCAGTATTTT. Protein sequence: CTSTLPSTDTQYF.

This clonotype was observed a handful of times. V is TRBV19 and J is TRBJ2-1, with TRBD2 identical over 8 bases. V was clipped by 5 bases and J by 4 bases; unmatched bases: 4. The CDR3 is 14 residues long. Germline CDR1 is LNHDA and CDR2 is SQIVND (reference sequence). CDR3 DNA: TGTGCCAGTAGTGCGGCGGGGGGTTACAATGAGCAGTTCTTC. The encoded protein is CASSAAGGYNEQFF.

Sample share makes this clonotype medium-sized. The V gene is TRBV27, the J gene TRBJ2-1; D gene uncertain. The CDR3 contains 11 residues. V lost 1 base and J lost 5, with 0 bases in between. The V gene's germline CDR1 is MNHEY and CDR2 SMNVEV (reference sequence). As DNA, the CDR3 is TGTGCCAGCAGTTTATACAATGAGCAGTTCTTC. Its translation is CASSLYNEQFF.

Regarding this clonotype: A far more abundant clone sits one base away, making this likely a read error. The chain employs TRBV11-1 and TRBJ2-3; 12 bases line up with TRBD2. This CDR3 region has 15 residues. The germline gives CDR1 SGHAT, CDR2 FQDESV (reference sequence). The CDR3 DNA follows: TGTGCCAGCAGCTTAACCCCTAGCGGGGGGGATACGCAGTGTTTT. Residues: CASSLTPSGGDTQCF.

Of note for this clonotype: One end of the junction fails to match germline, which may point to a read error. V and J are TRBV19 and TRBJ2-7, with 10 bases fitting TRBD2. The CDR3 is made up of 13 amino acids. Per germline, CDR1 LNHDA and CDR2 SQIVND (reference sequence). The CDR3 loop reads CASSMTSGYEQHF. The CDR3 region has the DNA TGTGCCAGTAGTATGACTAGCGGGTACGAGCAGCACTTC.

This clonotype is deemed medium-sized. The chain uses TRBV5-5 and TRBJ2-7; D is uncertain. The CDR3 is 11 amino acids. Trimming took 3 bases from V and 3 from J, leaving 4 bases between them. The germline gives CDR1 SGHKS, CDR2 YYEKEE (reference sequence). This CDR3 reads CASSWDYEQYF. The CDR3 DNA follows: TGTGCCAGCAGCTGGGACTACGAGCAGTACTTC.

By its share, this clonotype is medium-sized. The V call is TRBV19, the J call TRBJ1-1; 9 nucleotides agree with TRBD1. With V trimmed by 3 bases and J by 3 bases, 2 bases remained unmatched. Germline CDR1 reads LNHDA; CDR2 reads SQIVND (reference sequence). This CDR3 has 14 residues. The CDR3 loop reads CASSMGQGYTEAFF. As DNA, the CDR3 is TGTGCCAGTAGTATGGGACAGGGCTACACTGAAGCTTTCTTT.

In this sample, this clonotype is medium-sized. This chain links TRBV25-1 with TRBJ2-1, with a possible D match to TRBD2 (6 bases). Germline V gives CDR1 MGHDK, CDR2 SYGVNS. This CDR3 contains 16 residues. V lost 3 bases and J 4 bases, leaving 16 bases between the germline ends. This chain's CDR3 is CASSDREPTTYNEQFF. The DNA for the CDR3 is TGTGCCAGCAGTGACCGGGAGCCTACGACTTACAATGAGCAGTTCTTC.

This clonotype appeared a few times. CDR3 loop: CASSTREGARTEAFF. The CDR3 DNA sequence: TGTGCCAGTAGCACAAGGGAGGGGGCGCGGACTGAAGCTTTCTTT. The chain recombines TRBV6-4 with TRBJ1-1; 7 bases line up with TRBD1. V gave up 9 bases and J gave up 5 bases; unmatched junction bases: 15. The CDR3 is made up of 15 amino acids. Germline V gene sequence: CDR1 MRHNA, CDR2 SNTAGT.

This clonotype counts as medium-sized. The V call is TRBV2, the J call TRBJ1-2; D not resolved. This CDR3 has 15 residues. The V gene lost 7 bases and the J gene lost 4 bases, with 19 bases spanning the gap. CDR1 and CDR2 (germline): SNHLY, FYNNEI. Here the CDR3 reads CASTFLPAEPYGYTF. Written as DNA, the CDR3 is TGTGCCAGCACCTTCCTGCCGGCAGAGCCCTATGGCTACACCTTC.

Sample share makes this clonotype medium-sized. The chain joins TRBV20-1 to TRBJ2-7, with a weak D call TRBD1 (6 bases). V was clipped by 2 bases and J by 0 bases, with 11 bases between them. This CDR3 has 14 residues. Germline CDR1 is DFQATT and CDR2 is SNEGSKA (reference sequence). The CDR3 loop reads CSARSLDSSYEQYF. Written as DNA, the CDR3 is TGCAGTGCTAGATCCCTGGACAGCTCCTACGAGCAGTACTTC.

By sample share, this clonotype is medium-sized. The chain is built from TRBV2 and TRBJ2-7; D remains unclear. Germline CDR1 reads SNHLY; CDR2 reads FYNNEI. Between the trimmed V and J ends, which lost 8 bases and 7 bases, there was a span of 15 bases. CDR3 size: 12 residues. CDR3 sequence (DNA): TGTGCCAGCTGGGGTGGCAGGCGGGAGCAGTACTTC. Protein sequence: CASWGGRREQYF.

A remark on this clonotype: A much larger clone differs by one base, so this may be a read error. The chain recombines TRBV27 with TRBJ1-1, with 8 bases matching TRBD1. Trimming cost V 3 bases and J 4 bases; bases outside gene matches: 7. This CDR3 has 15 residues. The germline CDR1 and CDR2 sequences are MNHEY and SMNVEV (reference sequence). The CDR3 reads CASSFRGRRGTEAFF. The CDR3 coding sequence is TGTGCCAGCAGTTTCAGGGGGCGCAGGGGCACTGAAGCTTTCTTT.

The rearrangement links TRBV19 to TRBJ1-1; D not resolved. The CDR3 is 12 residues long. Per the germline V gene, CDR1 is LNHDA and CDR2 is SQIVND (reference sequence). Deletions cut 3 bases from V and 8 bases from J, with 10 bases between. The CDR3 loop is CASSITAGEAFF. CDR3 nucleotide sequence: TGTGCCAGTAGTATTACGGCAGGAGAAGCTTTCTTT.

By share, this clonotype counts as medium-sized (0.01 to 0.1%). The chain links TRBV29-1 to TRBJ2-7; D uncertain. The CDR3 runs 13 residues. Trimming took 1 base from V and 1 from J, leaving 8 bases between them. Germline loops: CDR1 SQVTM, CDR2 ANQGSEA. CDR3 in amino acids: CSVEAAGSYEQYF. CDR3 DNA: TGCAGCGTTGAAGCGGCAGGTTCCTACGAGCAGTACTTC.

By proportion, this clonotype is medium-sized. The chain has TRBV20-1 and TRBJ2-7, with 10 bases fitting TRBD2. J lost 0 bases, V lost 4 bases, and 9 bases had no gene match. This CDR3 has 16 amino acids. Germline-derived CDR1 and CDR2 are DFQATT and SNEGSKA (reference sequence). The CDR3 coding sequence is TGCAGTGCTATTCTGGTTGGACTAGCGGACTCCTACGAGCAGTACTTC. This translates into CSAILVGLADSYEQYF.

This clonotype occurred a few times. The rearrangement links TRBV19 to TRBJ2-7, with TRBD1 matching 8 bases. The trim removed 5 bases at V and 2 bases at J, leaving 2 bases unmatched. Germline values: CDR1 LNHDA, CDR2 SQIVND (reference sequence). CDR3 length equals 13 residues. The chain's CDR3 is CASSVTGAYEQYF. For the CDR3, the DNA is TGTGCCAGTAGTGTGACAGGGGCCTACGAGCAGTACTTC.